The T cell receptor (beta chain) under discussion was sequenced for a study of glioma-infiltrating T cells after dendritic cell vaccination. About the research overall: Samples are from glioblastoma patients in Phase I and II dendritic cell vaccine trials.

In its sample, this clone was seen a few times. Its antigen remains unknown. Stated time point: after dendritic cell vaccination, including at tumor progression/relapse. CDR3 length equals 12 residues. Trimming pared 1 base from V and 7 bases from J, leaving 7 bases between. Germline V gene sequence: CDR1 SGHTA, CDR2 FQGNSA. Study-wide findings and caveats: The cohort had few patients with full blood and tumor sets.

TCRB CDR3 was amplified from 2 ug genomic DNA or less. Assay: immunoSEQ multiplex PCR; the TCRdb copy retains only in-frame clones and omits some. Of fewer than 75,000 clones in the sample, roughly 84% are singletons; the top ten hold about 9%. This specimen was blood, taken after dendritic cell vaccination. The sequence was collected from a human donor with glioblastoma. The chain links TRBV7-2 to TRBJ2-5, with D perhaps matching TRBD2 (5 bases). The CDR3: CASSLGTLTQYF. The CDR3 DNA reads as TGTGCCAGCAGCTTAGGGACTTTGACCCAGTACTTC. Together with reference TRBV7-2 and TRBJ2-5, the CDR3 gives the full variable domain: GAGVSQSPSNKVTEKGKDVELRCDPISGHTALYWYRQSLGQGLEFLIYFQGNSAPDKSGLPSDRFSAERTGGSVSTLTIQRTQQEDSAVYLCASSLGTLTQYFGPGTRLLVL.